This T cell receptor (beta chain) emerged from a study of T-cell reconstitution after alpha-beta-depleted transplantation in children. This clonotype was seen a few times. V was clipped by 4 bases and J by 3 bases, with 11 bases between them. This CDR3 has 13 amino acids. Germline V gene data show CDR1 as SGHDT and CDR2 as YYEEEE. Unique molecular identifiers were used in preparing the TCRbeta library. TCRdb re-analysed the PCR reads in MiXCR, keeping a single row per CDR3 protein. The table has 400,000 to 500,000 distinct CDR3 sequences, roughly 11% seen once; the top ten hold approximately 5%. The TCR was taken from a human donor who donated a stem cell graft to a child with acute myeloid leukemia. This specimen consisted of PBMCs from the stem cell graft donor, obtained from the stem cell graft. The chain combines TRBV5-6 with TRBJ2-7; D possibly corresponds to TRBD1 (5 bases). Here the CDR3 reads CASSLQGYYEQYF. CDR3 nucleotides: TGTGCCAGCAGCCTTCAGGGATACTACGAGCAGTACTTC. The whole variable domain, remainder taken from reference TRBV5-6 and TRBJ2-7, is DAGVTQSPTHLIKTRGQQVTLRCSPKSGHDTVSWYQQALGQGPQFIFQYYEEEERQRGNFPDRFSGHQFPNYSSELNVNALLLGDSALYLCASSLQGYYEQYFGPGTRLTVT.